This T cell receptor beta chain was documented in a study of shared clonotypes between healthy human individuals. Across the study: The donor group consisted of two women and a few men, aged 18 to 49.

Nashville, Tennessee was home to all donors, each a Caucasian adult. Division of CD4+ cells produced a CD45RA+ naive subset and a CD45RA-negative memory subset. Sorted-subset replicate PCRs used approximately 190 ng of genomic DNA. This amount corresponded to tens of thousands of T cell genomes. Repertoires were generated with immunoSEQ multiplex PCR, while TCRdb's copy carries only in-frame clones and drops some. The sample records around 2,000,000 clones, approximately 95% being singletons. The CDR3 runs 15 residues. Germline CDR1 reads GTSNPN; CDR2 reads SVGIG (reference sequence). Trimming at V came to 4 bases and at J to 8 bases, leaving 16 bases not matched to a gene.

Sequencing was done on a sample of naive CD4+ T cells sorted from blood. The subset: CD45RA+ positively selected. This sequence joins TRBV30 and TRBJ1-1; TRBD1 agrees at 7 bases. The sequence was collected from a man younger than 35 in good health. The CDR3 bases are TGTGCCTGGAAGGGAGGGGGCTTGATTGGAAGCGAAGCTTTCTTT. It yields the protein CAWKGGGLIGSEAFF. Filled out from reference TRBV30 and TRBJ1-1, the complete variable domain reads SQTIHQWPATLVQPVGSPLSLECTVEGTSNPNLYWYRQAAGRGLQLLFYSVGIGQISSEVPQNLSASRPQDRQFILSSKKLLLSDSGFYLCAWKGGGLIGSEAFFGQGTRLTVV.